Presented here are 23 T cell receptor beta chains from one specimen sequenced in a study of shared clonotypes between healthy human individuals. Libraries were prepared by immunoSEQ multiplex PCR; TCRdb keeps only in-frame clonotypes and omits some of them. The data contain hundreds of thousands of clones, roughly nine tenths of them singletons. CD45RO-negative, CCR7-positively selected cells formed the naive CD8 fraction, excluding terminally differentiated effector memory CD45RA+ cells. The sequenced material came from naive CD8+ T cells sorted from blood. These receptor sequences come from a man aged 30-40 years in good health.

V and J are TRBV27 and TRBJ2-7, with no clear D. Trimming pared 5 bases from V and 3 bases from J, leaving 17 bases between. This CDR3 region has 15 residues. Germline V gene lookup returns CDR1 MNHEY and CDR2 SMNVEV (reference sequence). CDR3 amino acids: CASSGRVYPYYEQYF. CDR3 nucleotide sequence: TGTGCCAGCAGTGGAAGGGTCTATCCTTACTACGAGCAGTACTTC.

This rearrangement joins TRBV7-9 to TRBJ2-7; possible D gene TRBD1, 6 bases. CDR3 length: 14 amino acids. The germline V gene encodes CDR1 SEHNR and CDR2 FQNEAQ (reference sequence). Trimming removed 3 bases from V and 5 bases from J, with 14 bases in between. The CDR3 nucleotides read TGTGCCAGCAGCTTGAGAGGGGGAAAGGACGAGCAGTACTTC. This sequence encodes CASSLRGGKDEQYF.

CDR3 sequence reads: CASRDLGDTDTQYF. The CDR3 DNA sequence: TGTGCCAGCAGGGACCTGGGGGACACAGATACGCAGTATTTT. The chain couples TRBV11-2 to TRBJ2-3; the D gene could be TRBD1 or TRBD2 (5 bases each). Trimming stripped 6 bases from V and 2 bases from J, with 12 bases between. CDR3 length: 14 residues. Per germline, CDR1 SGHAT and CDR2 FQNNGV.

CDR3 in DNA: TGTGCCAGCAGTTACTCGAGGGGTAAAATCTACGAGCAGTACTTC. It codes for CASSYSRGKIYEQYF. The chain has TRBV6-5 and TRBJ2-7, with D perhaps TRBD1 or TRBD2 (5 bases each). The germline V and J ends were trimmed by 0 bases and 3 bases, with 12 bases remaining between them. The CDR3 loop spans 15 amino acids. The germline CDR1 and CDR2 sequences are MNHEY and SVGAGI.

The chain uses TRBV28 and TRBJ1-3; D is uncertain. Germline CDR1 is MDHEN and CDR2 is SYDVKM. This CDR3 is 16 amino acids long. V was clipped by 3 bases and J by 6 bases, with 18 bases between them. CDR3 in DNA: TGTGCCAGCAGTTTCGCGCCTCGGACGGGCGTAAACACCATATATTTT. Its translation is CASSFAPRTGVNTIYF.

This clone has just one count. This sequence joins TRBV28 and TRBJ1-5; no firm D call. This CDR3 comprises 17 residues. The V end lost 5 bases, the J end lost 0 bases, and 17 bases lay between the germline ends. Germline-derived CDR1 and CDR2 are MDHEN and SYDVKM. The DNA of the CDR3 is TGTGCCAGCAGTCAGGACCCTACCCCTTATAGCAATCAGCCCCAGCATTTT. Its translation is CASSQDPTPYSNQPQHF.

The genes are TRBV29-1 and TRBJ1-1; D gene unclear. The V and J ends lost 0 bases and 0 bases respectively, with 11 bases between them. CDR3 length equals 15 residues. Per the germline V gene, CDR1 is SQVTM and CDR2 is ANQGSEA. The CDR3 region is CSVEDLRPLNTEAFF. DNA for the CDR3: TGCAGCGTTGAAGACTTGAGGCCGTTGAACACTGAAGCTTTCTTT.

The rearrangement joins TRBV2 to TRBJ2-1; the D is unclear. CDR1 is SNHLY and CDR2 is FYNNEI in the germline V gene. Trimming removed 4 bases from V and 0 bases from J, with 10 bases in between. The CDR3 consists of 15 residues. The CDR3 reads CASSGASSSYNEQFF. CDR3 DNA: TGTGCCAGCAGTGGAGCATCCAGCTCCTACAATGAGCAGTTCTTC.

The chain is built from TRBV9 and TRBJ2-1, with D possibly being TRBD2 (6 bases). CDR1 is SGDLS, CDR2 YYNGEE, per germline. Trimming took off 0 bases at V and 7 bases at J, with 11 bases between the two ends. The CDR3 sequence is 14 residues long. The CDR3 sequence is CASSVVGRGNEQFF. CDR3 nucleotides: TGTGCCAGCAGCGTAGTAGGACGGGGGAATGAGCAGTTCTTC.

This clone was observed a single time. The sample holds other DNA sequences that translate to the same CDR3. This rearrangement joins TRBV7-2 to TRBJ1-1; D call uncertain. V lost 3 bases to trimming and J lost 0 bases, with 2 bases between them. Per germline, CDR1 SGHTA and CDR2 FQGNSA. The CDR3 runs 12 residues. In nucleotides, the CDR3 is TGTGCCAGCAGCTTTCTGAACACTGAAGCTTTCTTT. This translates into CASSFLNTEAFF.

The V call is TRBV27, the J call TRBJ2-3; 7 nucleotides agree with TRBD1. V gave up 5 bases and J gave up 5 bases; unmatched junction bases: 7. Germline lookup yields CDR1 MNHEY and CDR2 SMNVEV (reference sequence). CDR3 length equals 14 residues. CDR3 sequence (DNA): TGTGCCAGCAGTACAACAGGGGCAGGAGATACGCAGTATTTT. This translates into CASSTTGAGDTQYF.

J is TRBJ2-1 and V is TRBV15; TRBD1 matches 9 bases. CDR1 LNHNV and CDR2 YYDKDF come from the germline V gene (reference sequence). V was pared by 0 bases and J by 6 bases, with 0 bases of the junction left unmatched. This CDR3 contains 14 residues. The CDR3: CATSREGQGNEQFF. The CDR3 nucleotides read TGTGCCACCAGCAGAGAGGGACAGGGCAATGAGCAGTTCTTC.

This clone was detected a few times. The CDR3 DNA is TGTGCCAGCAGCGTAACGACAGCCCCCTACGAGCAGTACTTC. It translates to CASSVTTAPYEQYF. The rearrangement uses TRBV9 and TRBJ2-7; perhaps TRBD1 as D (5 bases). Germline CDR1 SGDLS, CDR2 YYNGEE. This CDR3 is built from 14 residues. Trimming pared 1 base from V and 2 bases from J, leaving 10 bases between.

J is TRBJ1-4 and V is TRBV6-1; weak D call: TRBD1 (5 bases). The germline V and J ends were trimmed by 4 bases and 5 bases, with 14 bases remaining between them. Germline V lookup: CDR1 MNHNS, CDR2 SASEGT. CDR3 length: 15 residues. The DNA of the CDR3 is TGTGCCAGCAGTGGTAAAGGGGTAGGGAATGAAAAACTGTTTTTT. It yields the protein CASSGKGVGNEKLFF.

The chain has TRBV13 and TRBJ2-4; TRBD2 matches at 13 bases. CDR3 size: 20 residues. J lost 4 bases, V lost 3 bases, and 15 bases had no gene match. From germline, CDR1 is PRHDT and CDR2 FYEKMQ (reference sequence). CDR3 DNA sequence: TGTGCCAGCAGCTTCAATTCGCAGACCGGGACTAGCGGGACTAAAAACATTCAGTACTTC. Translating it yields CASSFNSQTGTSGTKNIQYF.

V usage is TRBV5-6 and J usage is TRBJ2-1; 8 bases match TRBD1. The germline gives CDR1 SGHDT, CDR2 YYEEEE. The CDR3 has 15 amino acids. Trimming at V came to 3 bases and at J to 3 bases, leaving 5 bases not matched to a gene. CDR3 sequence reads: CASSSPGTGYNEQFF. CDR3 sequence (DNA): TGTGCCAGCAGCTCACCCGGGACAGGCTACAATGAGCAGTTCTTC.

This sequence joins TRBV7-2 and TRBJ2-7, with 8 nucleotides matching TRBD2. V gave up 5 bases and J gave up 2 bases; unmatched junction bases: 5. The CDR3 is 14 amino acids. Germline V gives CDR1 SGHTA, CDR2 FQGNSA. CDR3 nucleotides: TGTGCCAGCAGCGGCGGGAGGAGGACCTACGAGCAGTACTTC. Translating it yields CASSGGRRTYEQYF. Full variable domain (missing parts from reference TRBV7-2 and TRBJ2-7): GAGVSQSPSNKVTEKGKDVELRCDPISGHTALYWYRQSLGQGLEFLIYFQGNSAPDKSGLPSDRFSAERTGGSVSTLTIQRTQQEDSAVYLCASSGGRRTYEQYFGPGTRLTVT.

The genes are TRBV27 and TRBJ1-1; no reliable D call. Trimming pared 8 bases from V and 8 bases from J, leaving 15 bases between. Germline CDR1 is MNHEY and CDR2 is SMNVEV (reference sequence). The CDR3 is 12 amino acids. This CDR3 is CASSDLRKEAFF. The DNA of the CDR3 is TGTGCCAGCTCAGACCTGAGGAAAGAAGCTTTCTTT.

The chain couples TRBV7-3 to TRBJ2-7; TRBD1 aligns across 11 bases. Looked up from germline, CDR1 is SGHTA and CDR2 is FQGTGA. Losses at the gene ends were 2 bases for V and 6 bases for J; bases not matched to a gene: 3. This CDR3 is built from 14 residues. The CDR3, as DNA: TGTGCCAGCAGCTTAGGACAGGGGGCTGGCGAGCAGTACTTC. This encodes CASSLGQGAGEQYF.

The rearrangement links TRBV6-1 to TRBJ2-7; 11 bases agree with TRBD2. This CDR3 has 18 residues. V was clipped by 0 bases and J by 2 bases; unmatched bases: 9. Per germline, CDR1 MNHNS and CDR2 SASEGT. In DNA form, the CDR3 reads TGTGCCAGCAGTGAAGCTAGCGGGAGGGCCGTCGTGGCCTACGAGCAGTACTTC. It codes for CASSEASGRAVVAYEQYF.

This clone showed up just once. The chain combines TRBV7-9 with TRBJ2-7; 9 nucleotides align to TRBD1. Looked up from germline, CDR1 is SEHNR and CDR2 is FQNEAQ (reference sequence). This CDR3 has 16 amino acids. V shed 5 bases and J 2 bases; nucleotides not matched to a gene: 10. Here the CDR3 reads CASSARDREVPYEQYF. DNA for the CDR3: TGTGCCAGCAGCGCCAGGGACAGGGAGGTTCCCTACGAGCAGTACTTC.

A note on this clone: The sample has other DNA sequences that encode this CDR3 too. This rearrangement joins TRBV27 to TRBJ2-1; TRBD2 aligns across 10 bases. V was pared by 2 bases and J by 7 bases, with 2 bases of the junction left unmatched. CDR3 length equals 14 residues. Germline assignment: CDR1 MNHEY and CDR2 SMNVEV (reference sequence). The CDR3, as DNA: TGTGCCAGCAGTTTAAGACTAGCGGGTAATGAGCAGTTCTTC. Translated, it gives CASSLRLAGNEQFF.

The rearrangement links TRBV10-2 to TRBJ2-5; D unresolved. Trimming cost V 8 bases and J 5 bases, with 9 bases left between them. The germline V gene encodes CDR1 WSHSY and CDR2 SAAADI. The CDR3 is 11 amino acids. This CDR3 reads CASGPVETQYF. CDR3 DNA sequence: TGCGCCAGCGGCCCGGTCGAGACCCAGTACTTC.